The T cell receptor beta chain described here comes from a study of T cells in Graves' hyperthyroidism and ophthalmopathy. General study results and limits: Stable hyperthyroidism and ophthalmopathy were separated using 13 V-J signatures.

Stable Graves' hyperthyroidism meant no ophthalmopathy progression within 18 months. Newly diagnosed hyperthyroidism patients aged 18 to 65 years had disease lasting under 2 months. Uncontrolled infection, other autoimmune disease, pregnancy or lactation led to exclusion. Authors of the study amplified TCR beta CDR3 regions from RNA transcripts. Initially, a first-round RT-PCR of the TCR CDR3 employed the HTBI primer set. One entry per CDR3 protein, called by TCRdb with MiXCR from the multiplex PCR reads. Of approximately 100,000 distinct CDR3 sequences in the sample, approximately 40% were seen once. This clonotype was detected ten times or more. The antigen remains undetermined. V lost 2 bases, J lost 10 bases, and 7 bases stayed unmatched. This CDR3 has 15 residues. Germline values: CDR1 SGHRS, CDR2 YFSETQ.

Sequencing used peripheral blood or thyroid tissue (not recorded which). This sequence originates from a woman in her twenties or thirties with Graves' hyperthyroidism. This chain connects TRBV5-1 to TRBJ1-6, with TRBD1 identical over 9 bases. For the CDR3, the DNA is TGCGCCAGCAGCTTTGAGACAGGGGGACGATCACCCCTCCACTTT. This codes for CASSFETGGRSPLHF.